This TCR beta chain came from a study of response to subunit inactivated influenza vaccine. Ten or more counts support this clonotype. Its antigen is unknown. TCRdb reprocessed the RT-PCR reads with MiXCR, giving one entry per CDR3 protein. The sample has roughly 650,000 distinct CDR3 sequences; around 16% are singletons. This CDR3 region has 17 residues. General observations from the study: It was suggested by the authors that few new T cells are recruited by each seasonal influenza vaccination.

V usage is TRBV21-1 and J usage is TRBJ2-2; the table gives TRBD2 as D, unverified against the DNA. TRBV21-1 is a documented pseudogene. The receptor was derived from a middle-aged man who received an inactivated influenza vaccine. The sequencing used PBMCs from blood, collected 11 to 12 days after vaccination. This CDR3 reads CASQDQKASCNTGELFF. In DNA, the CDR3 is TGTGCCAGCCAGGACCAAAAGGCTAGCTGTAACACCGGGGAGCTGTTTTTT.